Below, 30 T cell receptor beta chains from the same sample are listed, as sequenced in a study of control samples from healthy donors and cancer patients. Generated by immunoSEQ multiplex PCR, the TCRdb table keeps only in-frame clones and is missing some. The sample gives around 110,000 clones, around 89% of which show up once; 0.95% to 1.3% is in the top ten. Material: PBMCs. Receptor source: a woman aged 50 to 60 with colorectal cancer.

In its sample, this clone was seen once. This chain connects TRBV6-5 to TRBJ2-1, with D possibly matching TRBD2 (6 bases). V shed 10 bases and J shed 6 bases, with 19 bases lying between them. From germline, CDR1 is MNHEY and CDR2 SVGAGI. This CDR3 contains 14 residues. CDR3 nucleotide sequence: TGTGCCATCCATCTTTCGGGAGCTCGCAATGAGCAGTTCTTC. Protein sequence: CAIHLSGARNEQFF.

The rearrangement uses TRBV18 and TRBJ2-5; D might be TRBD1 or TRBD2, each matching 5 bases. Germline CDR1 and CDR2: KGHSH and LQKENI. The CDR3 is 15 residues long. V lost 3 bases and J 4 bases, leaving 15 bases between the germline ends. CDR3 nucleotides: TGTGCCAGCTCACCCCTGGGACGCGTGCGAGAGACCCAGTACTTC. This encodes CASSPLGRVRETQYF.

The V and J genes are TRBV4-2 and TRBJ2-2; maybe TRBD1 (5 bases). Germline V CDR1 and CDR2: LGHNA, YNFKEQ. Trimming left V 6 bases short and J 2 bases short, with 10 bases between. The length of the CDR3 is 14 residues. The chain's CDR3 is CASSLQGNTGELFF. In DNA, the CDR3 is TGTGCCAGCAGTCTCCAGGGCAACACCGGGGAGCTGTTTTTT.

In its sample, this clone was seen once. The gene calls are TRBV7-2 and TRBJ2-1; the D gene is possibly TRBD1 (6 bases). The germline V gene has CDR1 SGHTA and CDR2 FQGNSA. Trimming shortened V by 5 bases and J by 6 bases, and 14 bases separated the two germline ends. The CDR3 runs 14 residues. CDR3 loop: CASSQLTGLNEQFF. The CDR3 DNA reads as TGTGCCAGCAGCCAATTGACAGGCCTCAATGAGCAGTTCTTC.

The sample holds one count of this clone. The genes are TRBV7-6 and TRBJ2-6; a weak D match, TRBD1 (5 bases). V lost 5 bases, J lost 5 bases, and 13 bases lay in between. The CDR3 has 15 residues. Germline V gene data show CDR1 as SGHVS and CDR2 as FNYEAQ. The DNA of the CDR3 is TGTGCCAGCAGCGGGCAGGGCCTCTGGGCCAACGTCCTGACTTTC. Translation gives CASSGQGLWANVLTF.

The chain carries TRBV30 and TRBJ2-4; D remains unclear. Between the trimmed V and J ends, which lost 0 bases and 1 base, there was a span of 16 bases. The CDR3 is 17 residues long. CDR1 is GTSNPN and CDR2 is SVGIG in the germline V gene (reference sequence). This CDR3 reads CAWSVGPPNLAKNIQYF. The DNA for the CDR3 is TGTGCCTGGAGTGTAGGCCCCCCCAACTTGGCCAAAAACATTCAGTACTTC.

V usage is TRBV10-3 and J usage is TRBJ1-4; D is undetermined. V was pared by 6 bases and J by 10 bases, with 12 bases between. The CDR3 length is 12 residues. From germline, CDR1 is ENHRY and CDR2 SYGVKD. The CDR3 bases are TGTGCCATCAGGGCTGCGGGCGGAAAACTGTTTTTT. It yields the protein CAIRAAGGKLFF.

This clone was observed a handful of times. The chain employs TRBV6-5 and TRBJ1-1; D is perhaps TRBD1 (6 bases). Trimming cost V 6 bases and J 1 base, with 9 bases left between them. Germline V gene sequence: CDR1 MNHEY, CDR2 SVGAGI. The CDR3 has 13 residues. Here the CDR3 DNA reads TGTGCCAGCAGCAACAGGGCGAACACTGAAGCTTTCTTT. As protein: CASSNRANTEAFF.

The V call is TRBV7-2, the J call TRBJ2-2; TRBD1 matches at 7 bases. Trimming cost V 5 bases and J 3 bases; bases outside gene matches: 6. The germline CDR1 and CDR2 sequences are SGHTA and FQGNSA. The CDR3 runs 15 residues. The CDR3, as DNA: TGTGCCAGCAGCCAAGACAGGGTGCACACCGGGGAGCTGTTTTTT. Translated: CASSQDRVHTGELFF.

The chain carries TRBV21-1 and TRBJ2-3; the table assigns TRBD1, which was not confirmed against the DNA. TRBV21-1 is a listed pseudogene. This CDR3 has 19 residues. For the CDR3, the DNA is TGTGCCAGCAGCACTCAACAGGGGGCGATTCCCGAAACCACAGATACGCAGTATTTT. It specifies CASSTQQGAIPETTDTQYF.

The V and J genes are TRBV9 and TRBJ2-3; D unresolved. Looked up from germline, CDR1 is SGDLS and CDR2 is YYNGEE. V was shortened by 3 bases and J by 0 bases, with 11 bases between the two germline ends. This CDR3 is 15 amino acids long. The CDR3 is CASSAGSGSTDTQYF. CDR3 coding DNA: TGTGCCAGCAGCGCAGGATCAGGTAGCACAGATACGCAGTATTTT.

The chain is built from TRBV25-1 and TRBJ1-4, with 7 bases identical to TRBD1. V trimming: 3 bases; J trimming: 7 bases; junction bases outside the gene matches: 8. The CDR3 loop spans 15 amino acids. Per the germline V gene, CDR1 is MGHDK and CDR2 is SYGVNS. The CDR3 coding sequence is TGTGCCAGCAGTGACATGACAGGGCTGGCTGAAAAACTGTTTTTT. Its protein product is CASSDMTGLAEKLFF. Full variable domain (outside the CDR3, taken from reference TRBV25-1 and TRBJ1-4): EADIYQTPRYLVIGTGKKITLECSQTMGHDKMYWYQQDPGMELHLIHYSYGVNSTEKGDLSSESTVSRIRTEHFPLTLESARPSHTSQYLCASSDMTGLAEKLFFGSGTQLSVL.

The rearrangement joins TRBV10-1 to TRBJ2-1; D remains unclear. The CDR3 sequence is 13 residues long. Trimming cost V 10 bases and J 4 bases, with 14 bases left between them. Germline CDR1 WNHNN, CDR2 SYGVQD (reference sequence). DNA for the CDR3: TGCGCCACCGCTAAGAGCGCGTACAATGAGCAGTTCTTC. Its translation: CATAKSAYNEQFF.

The rearrangement uses TRBV5-1 and TRBJ1-1; D gene uncertain. The CDR3 consists of 15 residues. The V and J ends lost 2 bases and 1 base respectively, with 12 bases between them. Germline V gene lookup returns CDR1 SGHRS and CDR2 YFSETQ. This CDR3 is CASSLETVPNTEAFF. The CDR3 coding sequence is TGCGCCAGCAGCTTAGAGACGGTACCGAACACTGAAGCTTTCTTT.

This clone is a singleton in its sample. The V call is TRBV11-2, the J call TRBJ1-4; the match to TRBD1 covers 7 bases. J lost 11 bases, V lost 4 bases, and 10 bases had no gene match. Germline CDR1 is SGHAT and CDR2 is FQNNGV. The CDR3 contains 14 residues. The CDR3 reads CASSWDSEGLKLFF. CDR3 DNA sequence: TGTGCCAGCAGCTGGGACAGTGAGGGACTCAAACTGTTTTTT.

CDR3 nucleotide sequence: TGTGCCAGCAGCCTGAGGGGAGTCAATGAAAAACTGTTTTTT. Amino acids: CASSLRGVNEKLFF. V and J are TRBV5-4 and TRBJ1-4, with D possibly matching TRBD1 (5 bases). This CDR3 has 14 amino acids. Trimming removed 4 bases at V and 5 bases at J, with 12 bases between. The germline V gene has CDR1 SGHNT and CDR2 YYREEE (reference sequence).

This CDR3 reads CSVAGRVTDTQYF. CDR3 nucleotides: TGCAGCGTTGCGGGACGAGTCACAGATACGCAGTATTTT. The chain employs TRBV29-1 and TRBJ2-3; D is tentatively TRBD1 or TRBD2 (5 bases each). The CDR3 is 13 amino acids. CDR1 is SQVTM, CDR2 ANQGSEA, per germline. V shed 4 bases and J shed 2 bases, with 10 bases lying between them.

The chain couples TRBV2 to TRBJ2-7; 10 positions match TRBD1. With V trimmed by 4 bases and J by 5 bases, 8 bases remained unmatched. The germline gives CDR1 SNHLY, CDR2 FYNNEI. This CDR3 region has 15 residues. The CDR3 DNA is TGTGCCAGCAGTGGTGGGACAGGGGCCCTCCACGAGCAGTACTTC. Amino acid sequence: CASSGGTGALHEQYF.

V gene TRBV19 combines with J gene TRBJ1-6, with a weak D call TRBD1 (5 bases). V gave up 3 bases and J gave up 8 bases, with 11 bases separating them. The CDR3 consists of 14 residues. The V gene's germline CDR1 is LNHDA and CDR2 SQIVND (reference sequence). The CDR3 loop reads CASSIGGTYSPLHF. The DNA of the CDR3 is TGTGCCAGTAGTATCGGGGGGACCTATTCACCCCTCCACTTT.

The genes are TRBV6-2 or TRBV6-3 and TRBJ1-5; perhaps TRBD1 as D (6 bases). The CDR3 runs to 18 residues. CDR1 and CDR2 from the germline V gene are MNHEY and SVGEGT. The V end was cut by 5 bases, the J end by 0 bases, with 20 bases between. The CDR3 sequence is CASSTRLSGTTSNQPQHF. The CDR3 nucleotides are TGTGCCAGCAGTACCAGGCTCTCCGGGACAACTAGCAATCAGCCCCAGCATTTT.

The chain recombines TRBV6-5 with TRBJ2-1; 7 bases map to TRBD1. Germline CDR1 MNHEY, CDR2 SVGAGI. This CDR3 has 15 amino acids. V trimming: 2 bases; J trimming: 0 bases; junction bases outside the gene matches: 1. CDR3 DNA sequence: TGTGCCAGCAGTTACGACAGGGTCTCCTACAATGAGCAGTTCTTC. Amino acid sequence: CASSYDRVSYNEQFF.

The V and J genes are TRBV7-8 and TRBJ1-1; TRBD1 matches at 12 bases. Looked up from germline, CDR1 is SGHVS and CDR2 is FQNEAQ. The V gene end was trimmed by 5 bases and the J gene end by 3 bases; junction bases not matched to a gene: 7. The CDR3 is made up of 16 amino acids. The CDR3 reads CASSRGTGGSHTEAFF. CDR3 in DNA: TGTGCCAGCAGCCGTGGGACAGGGGGCTCTCACACTGAAGCTTTCTTT.

A single count supports this clone. V and J are TRBV2 and TRBJ2-5, with 7 bases matching TRBD1. Per the germline V gene, CDR1 is SNHLY and CDR2 is FYNNEI. After removal of 6 bases from V and 4 bases from J, the junction contained 11 bases not matched to a gene. The CDR3 consists of 15 residues. CDR3 nucleotide sequence: TGTGCCAGCAGGCGCGCCGGGACAGTCATAGAGACCCAGTACTTC. Translating gives CASRRAGTVIETQYF. Looking up the rest from reference TRBV2 and TRBJ2-5 gives the full variable domain: EPEVTQTPSHQVTQMGQEVILRCVPISNHLYFYWYRQILGQKVEFLVSFYNNEISEKSEIFDDQFSVERPDGSNFTLKIRSTKLEDSAMYFCASRRAGTVIETQYFGPGTRLLVL.

The chain employs TRBV19 and TRBJ1-5; D is perhaps TRBD1 (5 bases). The CDR3 consists of 16 residues. Germline V gives CDR1 LNHDA, CDR2 SQIVND (reference sequence). V lost 1 base and J lost 2, with 12 bases in between. The CDR3 DNA is TGTGCCAGTAGTATAGGGGCAGGGTCCGGCAATCAGCCCCAGCATTTT. The encoded protein is CASSIGAGSGNQPQHF.

This sequence joins TRBV10-3 and TRBJ1-5; 7 bases agree with TRBD1. The CDR3 length is 13 residues. V was clipped by 8 bases and J by 5 bases; unmatched bases: 6. CDR1 is ENHRY and CDR2 is SYGVKD in the germline V gene. The CDR3 DNA follows: TGTGCCATCCAAGACAGGGACTATCAGCCCCAGCATTTT. Encoded protein: CAIQDRDYQPQHF.

The CDR3: CASSGQDTNSLLVSPLHF. The CDR3 DNA reads TGTGCCAGCAGCGGACAAGATACGAATTCTCTATTAGTGTCACCCCTCCACTTT. V usage is TRBV21-1 and J usage is TRBJ1-6; TRBD1, as called in the table, went unchecked against the DNA. TRBV21-1 corresponds to a pseudogene. The CDR3 is 18 amino acids.

The chain carries TRBV19 and TRBJ1-1, with D uncertain. The V end was cut by 10 bases, the J end by 1 base, with 13 bases between. Germline V gene lookup returns CDR1 LNHDA and CDR2 SQIVND (reference sequence). This CDR3 spans 13 amino acids. The CDR3 sequence: CATLGFANTEAFF. CDR3 in DNA: TGTGCCACCCTGGGCTTCGCGAACACTGAAGCTTTCTTT.

The chain carries TRBV6-6 and TRBJ2-7; no clear D. This CDR3 has 11 residues. The germline V gene encodes CDR1 MNHNY and CDR2 SVGAGI (reference sequence). V dropped 0 bases and J dropped 6 bases, with 3 bases sitting between them. This chain's CDR3 is CASSYSTEQYF. The CDR3 nucleotides read TGTGCCAGCAGTTACTCGACCGAGCAGTACTTC.

V and J are TRBV30 and TRBJ1-2; tentatively, D is TRBD1 (6 bases). CDR3 length equals 12 residues. V was trimmed by 0 bases and J by 7 bases, leaving 9 bases between them. Germline loops: CDR1 GTSNPN, CDR2 SVGIG (reference sequence). CDR3 sequence reads: CAWSVDRFGYTF. The CDR3 coding sequence is TGTGCCTGGAGTGTCGACAGGTTTGGCTACACCTTC.

The chain recombines TRBV19 with TRBJ1-5; 7 bases are a match to TRBD1. V gave up 4 bases and J gave up 3 bases; unmatched junction bases: 6. The CDR3 spans 15 residues. Germline V gives CDR1 LNHDA, CDR2 SQIVND (reference sequence). Here the CDR3 DNA reads TGTGCCAGTAGTACCGACAGGGTTAACAATCAGCCCCAGCATTTT. This translates into CASSTDRVNNQPQHF.